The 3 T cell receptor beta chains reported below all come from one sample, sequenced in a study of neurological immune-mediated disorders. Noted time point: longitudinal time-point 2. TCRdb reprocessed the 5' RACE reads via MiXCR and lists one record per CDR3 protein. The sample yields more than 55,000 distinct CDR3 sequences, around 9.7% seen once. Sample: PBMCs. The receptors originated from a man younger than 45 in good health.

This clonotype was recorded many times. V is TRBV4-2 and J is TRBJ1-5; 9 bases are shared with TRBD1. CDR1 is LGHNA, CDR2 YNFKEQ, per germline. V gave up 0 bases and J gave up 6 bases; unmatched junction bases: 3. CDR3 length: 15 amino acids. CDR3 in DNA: TGTGCCAGCAGCCAAGATGGGGGACAGGGTCAGCCCCAGCATTTT. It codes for CASSQDGGQGQPQHF.

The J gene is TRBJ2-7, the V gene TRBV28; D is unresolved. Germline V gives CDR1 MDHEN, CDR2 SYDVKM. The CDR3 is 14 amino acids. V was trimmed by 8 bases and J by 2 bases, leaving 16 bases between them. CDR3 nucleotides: TGTGCCAGCGCCACCAACAGCCGTACCTACGAGCAGTACTTC. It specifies CASATNSRTYEQYF.

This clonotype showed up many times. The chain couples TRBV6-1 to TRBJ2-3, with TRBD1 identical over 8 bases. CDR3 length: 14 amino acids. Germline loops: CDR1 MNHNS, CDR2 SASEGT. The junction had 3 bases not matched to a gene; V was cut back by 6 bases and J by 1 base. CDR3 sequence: CASRIQGGTDTQYF. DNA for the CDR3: TGTGCCAGCAGAATACAGGGGGGCACAGATACGCAGTATTTT.